The 17 T cell receptor beta chains below all came from one sample that was sequenced in a study of blood T cell repertoires in COVID-19. Only in-frame clones appear in the TCRdb table, and some are missing; sequencing was by immunoSEQ multiplex PCR. The sample carries approximately 210,000 clones, 70% to 85% recorded once. The specimen sequenced was PBMCs or T cells enriched from blood (not recorded which). The origin of the receptors is a woman in her sixties who had recovered from COVID-19.

For this clone: Additional DNA sequences in this sample encode the identical CDR3. The rearrangement joins TRBV3-1 (or the pseudogene TRBV3-2) to TRBJ2-1; TRBD1 aligns across 7 bases. Per germline, CDR1 LGHDT and CDR2 YNNKEL (reference sequence). The CDR3 is 16 residues long. V shed 4 bases, J shed 0 bases, and the junction held 6 bases outside the gene matches. For the CDR3, the DNA is TGTGCCAGCAGCCGAGGTTCAGGGGGCTCCTACAATGAGCAGTTCTTC. The encoded protein is CASSRGSGGSYNEQFF.

This clone occurred once. The chain has TRBV5-1 and TRBJ2-1; TRBD2 matches at 15 bases. Trimming removed 4 bases from V and 4 bases from J; junction bases left unmatched: 9. The CDR3 is 18 residues long. Per the germline V gene, CDR1 is SGHRS and CDR2 is YFSETQ. CDR3 residues: CASSPGLAGGYQYNEQFF. The CDR3 DNA reads TGCGCCAGCAGCCCCGGACTAGCGGGAGGGTACCAGTACAATGAGCAGTTCTTC.

The rearrangement links TRBV27 to TRBJ1-2, with D tentatively TRBD1 (6 bases). The CDR3 consists of 14 residues. CDR1 and CDR2 (germline): MNHEY, SMNVEV (reference sequence). Trimming took 5 bases from V and 1 from J, leaving 11 bases between them. The CDR3 loop reads CASSVGQVNYGYTF. DNA of the CDR3: TGTGCCAGCAGTGTGGGACAAGTTAACTATGGCTACACCTTC.

J is TRBJ1-5 and V is TRBV9; D is undetermined. The CDR3 has 16 amino acids. CDR1 and CDR2 from the germline V gene are SGDLS and YYNGEE. Trimming cost V 0 bases and J 2 bases, with 12 bases left between them. CDR3 region: CASSVGSGTGNQPQHF. DNA for the CDR3: TGTGCCAGCAGCGTAGGGAGTGGTACGGGCAATCAGCCCCAGCATTTT.

The chain combines TRBV6-5 with TRBJ1-2; no reliable D call. V was trimmed by 2 bases and J by 2 bases, leaving 6 bases between them. Germline loops: CDR1 MNHEY, CDR2 SVGAGI. The CDR3 length is 13 residues. The chain's CDR3 is CASSYGGNYGYTF. In DNA form, the CDR3 reads TGTGCCAGCAGTTACGGCGGAAACTATGGCTACACCTTC.

The V gene is TRBV2, the J gene TRBJ1-2, with D maybe TRBD1 (6 bases). CDR3 length: 14 residues. CDR1 is SNHLY and CDR2 is FYNNEI in the germline V gene. V was pared by 8 bases and J by 4 bases, with 17 bases between. The CDR3 sequence: CASRGAQGGYGYTF. CDR3 nucleotide sequence: TGTGCCAGCCGGGGGGCACAGGGAGGCTATGGCTACACCTTC.

This clone has just a few counts. Other nucleotide sequences from this sample produce the same CDR3. The chain couples TRBV5-1 to TRBJ1-1; 7 bases fit TRBD1. The CDR3 length is 14 residues. Trimming took 4 bases from V and 1 from J; bases not matched to a gene: 4. Germline V gene sequence: CDR1 SGHRS, CDR2 YFSETQ. DNA of the CDR3: TGCGCCAGCAGCCTAGGGGGCGGGAACACTGAAGCTTTCTTT. Its protein product is CASSLGGGNTEAFF.

The J gene is TRBJ2-3, the V gene TRBV27; no clear D gene. CDR3 length: 14 amino acids. Germline lookup yields CDR1 MNHEY and CDR2 SMNVEV (reference sequence). V was cut by 5 bases and J by 5 bases, with 14 bases left in between. DNA of the CDR3: TGTGCCAGCAGTCCACAAGCTAGTGGAGATACGCAGTATTTT. Translated, it gives CASSPQASGDTQYF.

A word on this clone: It is unclear where the CDR3 begins or ends on the DNA, so no DNA is shown, and the CDR3 is as TCRdb lists it. V usage is TRBV27 and J usage is TRBJ1-2; no check of the table's D call, TRBD1, against the DNA was made. Ends included, the CDR3 has 21 residues. Germline loops: CDR1 MNHEY, CDR2 SMNVEV (reference sequence). The CDR3 loop is CASRARGSTKTITMATPSVAF.

A few counts support this clone. The chain uses TRBV6-5 and TRBJ1-1; 7 bases match TRBD1. The CDR3 is made up of 14 amino acids. V shed 7 bases, J shed 6 bases, and the junction held 11 bases outside the gene matches. Germline CDR1 reads MNHEY; CDR2 reads SVGAGI. The CDR3 nucleotides are TGTGCCAGCAACCCCCGACAGGGATCCTCTGAAGCTTTCTTT. This encodes CASNPRQGSSEAFF.

The rearrangement joins TRBV28 to TRBJ1-2, with D perhaps matching TRBD1 (5 bases). Germline CDR1 reads MDHEN; CDR2 reads SYDVKM. V lost 3 bases and J 7 bases, leaving 18 bases between the germline ends. The length of the CDR3 is 15 residues. DNA of the CDR3: TGTGCCAGCAGTTTTTATCATGGCAGGGTAACTGGCTACACCTTC. Encoded protein: CASSFYHGRVTGYTF.

V gene TRBV10-3 combines with J gene TRBJ1-4, with TRBD1 matching 7 bases. Germline V lookup: CDR1 ENHRY, CDR2 SYGVKD. J lost 3 bases, V lost 11 bases, and 9 bases had no gene match. CDR3 length: 14 amino acids. CDR3 sequence reads: CAAGPGQPNEKLFF. The CDR3 DNA reads TGTGCCGCGGGACCGGGACAGCCTAATGAAAAACTGTTTTTT.

The rearrangement joins TRBV7-2 to TRBJ2-1; D is undetermined. Germline CDR1 and CDR2: SGHTA and FQGNSA. V was trimmed by 1 base and J by 9 bases, leaving 4 bases between them. The CDR3 contains 11 residues. The CDR3 nucleotides are TGTGCCAGCAGCTTAGTTAGTGAGCAGTTCTTC. Encoded protein: CASSLVSEQFF.

This clone has just one count. This chain connects TRBV5-5 to TRBJ2-1; D possibly corresponds to TRBD2 (6 bases). Trimming removed 4 bases at V and 6 bases at J, with 11 bases between. The CDR3 covers 13 residues. CDR1 and CDR2 from the germline V gene are SGHKS and YYEKEE (reference sequence). The CDR3 nucleotides are TGTGCCAGCAGCGTCCGGGAGTTCAATGAGCAGTTCTTC. It specifies CASSVREFNEQFF.

The sample holds a few counts of this clone. CDR3 protein: CASSLAGRVYEQYF. DNA for the CDR3: TGCGCCAGCAGCTTGGCAGGGCGAGTCTACGAGCAGTACTTC. The chain recombines TRBV5-1 with TRBJ2-7, with D maybe TRBD1 (5 bases). V dropped 0 bases and J dropped 3 bases, with 10 bases sitting between them. Germline-derived CDR1 and CDR2 are SGHRS and YFSETQ. The CDR3 is made up of 14 amino acids.

Notes on this clone: Other DNA sequences from this sample encode an identical CDR3 as well. The chain combines TRBV18 with TRBJ1-1; D not resolved. V was shortened by 2 bases and J by 2 bases, with 6 bases between the two germline ends. The CDR3 totals 13 residues. CDR1 KGHSH and CDR2 LQKENI come from the germline V gene. The CDR3 DNA reads TGTGCCAGCTCACCATCGGGAAACACTGAAGCTTTCTTT. Translation gives CASSPSGNTEAFF.

This chain links TRBV5-1 with TRBJ1-1, with unresolved D. CDR3 length: 14 amino acids. V was cut by 2 bases and J by 3 bases, with 11 bases left in between. Germline V gives CDR1 SGHRS, CDR2 YFSETQ. Here the CDR3 DNA reads TGCGCCAGCAGCTTCTCGAGACTCGACACTGAAGCTTTCTTT. Its translation: CASSFSRLDTEAFF. The full variable domain, with the rest looked up from reference TRBV5-1 and TRBJ1-1, is KAGVTQTPRYLIKTRGQQVTLSCSPISGHRSVSWYQQTPGQGLQFLFEYFSETQRNKGNFPGRFSGRQFSNSRSEMNVSTLELGDSALYLCASSFSRLDTEAFFGQGTRLTVV.